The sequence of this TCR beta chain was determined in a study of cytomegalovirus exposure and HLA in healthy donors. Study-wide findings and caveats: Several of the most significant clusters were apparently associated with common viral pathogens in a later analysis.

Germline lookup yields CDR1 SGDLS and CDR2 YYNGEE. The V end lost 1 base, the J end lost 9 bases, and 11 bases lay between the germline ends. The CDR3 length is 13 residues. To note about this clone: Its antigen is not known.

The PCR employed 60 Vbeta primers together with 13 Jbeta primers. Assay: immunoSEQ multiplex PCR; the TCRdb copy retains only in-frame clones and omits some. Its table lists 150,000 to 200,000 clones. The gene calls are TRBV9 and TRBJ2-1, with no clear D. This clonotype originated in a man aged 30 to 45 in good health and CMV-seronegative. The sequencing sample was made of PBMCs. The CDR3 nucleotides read TGTGCCAGCAGCGTAAGCGCACAACTTGAGCAGTTCTTC. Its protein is CASSVSAQLEQFF.